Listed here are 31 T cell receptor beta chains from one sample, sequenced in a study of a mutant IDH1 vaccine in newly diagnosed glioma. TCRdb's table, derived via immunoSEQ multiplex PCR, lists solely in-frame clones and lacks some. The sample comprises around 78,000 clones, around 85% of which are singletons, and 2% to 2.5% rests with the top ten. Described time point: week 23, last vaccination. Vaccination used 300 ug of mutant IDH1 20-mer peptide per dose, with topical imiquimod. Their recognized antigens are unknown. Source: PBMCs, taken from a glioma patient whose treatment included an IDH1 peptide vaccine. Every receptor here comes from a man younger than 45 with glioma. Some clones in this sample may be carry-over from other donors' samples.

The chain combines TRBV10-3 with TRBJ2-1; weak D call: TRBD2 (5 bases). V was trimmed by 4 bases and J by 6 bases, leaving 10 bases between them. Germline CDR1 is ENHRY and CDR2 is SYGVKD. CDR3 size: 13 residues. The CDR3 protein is CAISVGLANEQFF. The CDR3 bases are TGTGCCATCAGTGTCGGGCTAGCCAATGAGCAGTTCTTC.

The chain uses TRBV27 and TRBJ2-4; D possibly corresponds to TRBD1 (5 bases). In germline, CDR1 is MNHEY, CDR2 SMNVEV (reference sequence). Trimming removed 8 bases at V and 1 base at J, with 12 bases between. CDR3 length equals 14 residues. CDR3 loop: CASWGPGAKNIQYF. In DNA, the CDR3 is TGTGCCAGCTGGGGCCCGGGCGCCAAAAACATTCAGTACTTC.

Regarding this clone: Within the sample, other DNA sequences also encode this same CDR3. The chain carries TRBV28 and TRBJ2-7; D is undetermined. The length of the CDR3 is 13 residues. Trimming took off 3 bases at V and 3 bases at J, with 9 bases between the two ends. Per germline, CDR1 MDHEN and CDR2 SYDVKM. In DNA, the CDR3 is TGTGCCAGCAGTTTTTTTAGAGGCTACGAGCAGTACTTC. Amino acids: CASSFFRGYEQYF.

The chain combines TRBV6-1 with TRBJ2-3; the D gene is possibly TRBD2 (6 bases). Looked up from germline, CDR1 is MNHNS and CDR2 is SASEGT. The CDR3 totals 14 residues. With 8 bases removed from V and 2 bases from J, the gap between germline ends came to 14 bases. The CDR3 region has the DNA TGTGCCAGCCGTCCCGCGGGACTCACAGATACGCAGTATTTT. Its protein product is CASRPAGLTDTQYF.

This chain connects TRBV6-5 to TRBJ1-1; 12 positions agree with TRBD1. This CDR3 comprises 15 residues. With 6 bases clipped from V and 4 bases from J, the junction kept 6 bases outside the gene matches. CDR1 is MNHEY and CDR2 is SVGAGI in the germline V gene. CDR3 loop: CASSEQGQGATEAFF. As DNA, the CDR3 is TGTGCCAGCAGCGAACAGGGACAGGGGGCCACTGAAGCTTTCTTT.

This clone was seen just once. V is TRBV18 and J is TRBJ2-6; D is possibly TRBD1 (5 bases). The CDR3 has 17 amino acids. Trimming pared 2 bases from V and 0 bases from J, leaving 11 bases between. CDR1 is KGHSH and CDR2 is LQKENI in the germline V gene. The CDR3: CASSPVQESSGANVLTF. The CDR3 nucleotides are TGTGCCAGCTCACCAGTACAGGAGAGCTCTGGGGCCAACGTCCTGACTTTC.

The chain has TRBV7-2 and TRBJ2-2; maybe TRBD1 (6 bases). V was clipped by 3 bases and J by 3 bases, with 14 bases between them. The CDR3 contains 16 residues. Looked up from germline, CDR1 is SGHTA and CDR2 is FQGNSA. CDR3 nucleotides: TGTGCCAGCAGCTTGGGACACAGTACCCACACCGGGGAGCTGTTTTTT. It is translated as CASSLGHSTHTGELFF.

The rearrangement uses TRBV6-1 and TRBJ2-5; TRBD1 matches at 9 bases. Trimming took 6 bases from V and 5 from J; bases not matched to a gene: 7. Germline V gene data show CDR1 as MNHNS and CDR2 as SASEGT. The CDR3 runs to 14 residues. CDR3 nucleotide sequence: TGTGCCAGCAGAGCACAGGGGGCCCGGGAGACCCAGTACTTC. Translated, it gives CASRAQGARETQYF.

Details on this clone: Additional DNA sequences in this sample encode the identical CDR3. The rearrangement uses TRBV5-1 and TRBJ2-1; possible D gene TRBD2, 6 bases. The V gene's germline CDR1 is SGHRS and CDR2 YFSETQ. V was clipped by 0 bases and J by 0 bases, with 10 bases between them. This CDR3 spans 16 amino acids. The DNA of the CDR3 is TGCGCCAGCAGCTTGGGCGGGAAGAGCTCCTACAATGAGCAGTTCTTC. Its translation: CASSLGGKSSYNEQFF.

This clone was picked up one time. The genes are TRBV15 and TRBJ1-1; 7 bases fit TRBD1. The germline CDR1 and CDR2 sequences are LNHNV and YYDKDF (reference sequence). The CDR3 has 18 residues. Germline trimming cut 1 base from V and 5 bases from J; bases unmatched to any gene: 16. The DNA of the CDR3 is TGTGCCACCAGCAGAGTGGGCTGGGGATCAGGGGGTGGGACTGAAGCTTTCTTT. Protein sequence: CATSRVGWGSGGGTEAFF.

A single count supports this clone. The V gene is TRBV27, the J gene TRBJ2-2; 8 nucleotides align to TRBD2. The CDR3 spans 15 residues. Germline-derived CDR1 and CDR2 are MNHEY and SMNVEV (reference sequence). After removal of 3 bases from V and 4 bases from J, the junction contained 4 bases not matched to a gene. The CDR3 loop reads CASSFYSGITGELFF. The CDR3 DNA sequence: TGTGCCAGCAGTTTTTATAGCGGGATCACCGGGGAGCTGTTTTTT.

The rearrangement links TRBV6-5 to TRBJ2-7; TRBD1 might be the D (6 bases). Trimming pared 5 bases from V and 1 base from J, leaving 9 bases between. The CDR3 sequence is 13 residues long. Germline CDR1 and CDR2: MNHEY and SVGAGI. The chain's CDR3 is CASSKDRSYEQYF. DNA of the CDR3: TGTGCCAGCAGTAAGGACAGATCCTACGAGCAGTACTTC.

CDR3 amino acids: CASSIADRAKHTEAFF. CDR3 in DNA: TGTGCCAGTAGTATCGCGGACAGGGCAAAACACACTGAAGCTTTCTTT. This chain uses TRBV19 with TRBJ1-1; 8 nucleotides match TRBD1. Germline assignment: CDR1 LNHDA and CDR2 SQIVND (reference sequence). The J segment lost 3 bases and the V segment lost 3 bases, leaving 9 bases of the junction unmatched. The CDR3 is made up of 16 amino acids.

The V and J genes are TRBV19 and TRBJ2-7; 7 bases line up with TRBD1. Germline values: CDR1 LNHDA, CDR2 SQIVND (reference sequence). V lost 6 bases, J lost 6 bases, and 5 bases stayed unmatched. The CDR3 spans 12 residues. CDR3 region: CASSPSGGEQYF. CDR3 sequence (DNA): TGTGCCAGTAGCCCGTCAGGGGGCGAGCAGTACTTC.

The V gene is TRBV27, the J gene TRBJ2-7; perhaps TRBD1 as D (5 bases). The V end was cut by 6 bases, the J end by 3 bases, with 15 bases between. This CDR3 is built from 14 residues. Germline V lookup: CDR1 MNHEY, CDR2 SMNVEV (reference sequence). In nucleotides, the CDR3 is TGTGCCAGCAGCGTCAGAAGGGGATACTACGAGCAGTACTTC. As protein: CASSVRRGYYEQYF.

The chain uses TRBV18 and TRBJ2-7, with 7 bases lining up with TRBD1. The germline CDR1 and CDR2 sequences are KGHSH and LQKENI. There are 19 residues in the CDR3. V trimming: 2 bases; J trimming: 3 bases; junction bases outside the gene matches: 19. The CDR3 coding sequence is TGTGCCAGCTCACCAGGTCAGCCGGGACAGAGACTTTACTTCTACGAGCAGTACTTC. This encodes CASSPGQPGQRLYFYEQYF.

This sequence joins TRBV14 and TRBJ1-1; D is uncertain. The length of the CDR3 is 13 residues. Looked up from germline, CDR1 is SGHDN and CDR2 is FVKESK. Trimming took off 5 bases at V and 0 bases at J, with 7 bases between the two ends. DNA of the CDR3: TGTGCCAGCAGCACAAGTCTGAACACTGAAGCTTTCTTT. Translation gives CASSTSLNTEAFF.

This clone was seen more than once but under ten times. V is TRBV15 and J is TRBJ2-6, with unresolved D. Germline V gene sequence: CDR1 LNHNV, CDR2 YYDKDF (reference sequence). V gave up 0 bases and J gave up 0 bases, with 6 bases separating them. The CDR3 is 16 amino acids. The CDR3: CATSRDRSSGANVLTF. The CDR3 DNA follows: TGTGCCACCAGCAGAGACCGAAGCTCTGGGGCCAACGTCCTGACTTTC.

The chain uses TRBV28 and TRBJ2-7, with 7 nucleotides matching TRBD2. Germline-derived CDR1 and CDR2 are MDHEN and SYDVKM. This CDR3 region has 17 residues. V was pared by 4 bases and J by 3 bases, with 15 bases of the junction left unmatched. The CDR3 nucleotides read TGTGCCAGCAGTTACCCCCCCCCTACTAGCGCAGGCTACGAGCAGTACTTC. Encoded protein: CASSYPPPTSAGYEQYF.

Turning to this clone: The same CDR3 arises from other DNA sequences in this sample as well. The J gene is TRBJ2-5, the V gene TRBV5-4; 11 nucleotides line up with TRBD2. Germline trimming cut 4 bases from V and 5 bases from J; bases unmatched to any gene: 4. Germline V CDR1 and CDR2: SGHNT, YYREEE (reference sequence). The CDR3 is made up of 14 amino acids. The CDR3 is CASSLAGGRETQYF. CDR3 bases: TGTGCCAGCAGCCTAGCGGGGGGTCGGGAGACCCAGTACTTC.

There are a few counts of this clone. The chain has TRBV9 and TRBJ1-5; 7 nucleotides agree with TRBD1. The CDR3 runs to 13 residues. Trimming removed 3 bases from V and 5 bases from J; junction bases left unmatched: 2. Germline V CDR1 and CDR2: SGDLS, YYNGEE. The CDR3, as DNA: TGTGCCAGCAGCGGGACAGGCCATCAGCCCCAGCATTTT. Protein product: CASSGTGHQPQHF.

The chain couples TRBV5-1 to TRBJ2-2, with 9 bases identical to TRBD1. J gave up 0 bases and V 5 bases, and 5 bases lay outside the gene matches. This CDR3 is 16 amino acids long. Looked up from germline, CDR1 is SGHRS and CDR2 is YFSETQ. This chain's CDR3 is CASRTDRGTNTGELFF. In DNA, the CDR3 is TGCGCCAGCAGAACGGACAGGGGCACGAACACCGGGGAGCTGTTTTTT. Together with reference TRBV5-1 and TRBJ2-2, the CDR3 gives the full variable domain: KAGVTQTPRYLIKTRGQQVTLSCSPISGHRSVSWYQQTPGQGLQFLFEYFSETQRNKGNFPGRFSGRQFSNSRSEMNVSTLELGDSALYLCASRTDRGTNTGELFFGEGSRLTVL.

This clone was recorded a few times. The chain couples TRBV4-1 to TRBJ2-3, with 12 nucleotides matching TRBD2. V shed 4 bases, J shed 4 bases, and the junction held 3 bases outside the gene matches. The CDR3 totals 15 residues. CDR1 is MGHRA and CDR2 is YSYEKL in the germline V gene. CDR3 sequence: CASSRTSGMSDTQYF. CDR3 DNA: TGCGCCAGCAGCCGGACTAGCGGGATGTCAGATACGCAGTATTTT.

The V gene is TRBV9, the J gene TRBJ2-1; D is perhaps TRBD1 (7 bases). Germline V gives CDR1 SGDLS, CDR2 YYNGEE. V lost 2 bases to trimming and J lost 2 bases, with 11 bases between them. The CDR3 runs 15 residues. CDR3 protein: CASSVSGGTYNEQFF. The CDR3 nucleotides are TGTGCCAGCAGCGTGTCAGGGGGGACCTACAATGAGCAGTTCTTC. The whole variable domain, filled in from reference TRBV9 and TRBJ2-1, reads DSGVTQTPKHLITATGQRVTLRCSPRSGDLSVYWYQQSLDQGLQFLIQYYNGEERAKGNILERFSAQQFPDLHSELNLSSLELGDSALYFCASSVSGGTYNEQFFGPGTRLTVL.

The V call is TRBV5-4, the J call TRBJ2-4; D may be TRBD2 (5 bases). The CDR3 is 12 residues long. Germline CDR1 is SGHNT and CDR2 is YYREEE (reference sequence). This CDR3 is CGSGSPPDIQYF. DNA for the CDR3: TGTGGAAGCGGTAGCCCTCCGGACATTCAGTACTTC.

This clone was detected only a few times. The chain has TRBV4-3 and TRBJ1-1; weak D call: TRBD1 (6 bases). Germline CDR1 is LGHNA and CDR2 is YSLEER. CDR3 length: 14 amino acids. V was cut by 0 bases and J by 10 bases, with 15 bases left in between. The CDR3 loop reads CASSQDRGQGRAFF. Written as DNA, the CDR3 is TGCGCCAGCAGCCAAGATAGAGGTCAGGGGCGAGCTTTCTTT.

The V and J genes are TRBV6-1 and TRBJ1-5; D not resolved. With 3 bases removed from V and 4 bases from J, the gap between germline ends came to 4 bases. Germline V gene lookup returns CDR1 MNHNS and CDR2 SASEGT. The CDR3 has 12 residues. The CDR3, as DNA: TGTGCCAGCAGTGAGACGAATCAGCCCCAGCATTTT. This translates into CASSETNQPQHF.

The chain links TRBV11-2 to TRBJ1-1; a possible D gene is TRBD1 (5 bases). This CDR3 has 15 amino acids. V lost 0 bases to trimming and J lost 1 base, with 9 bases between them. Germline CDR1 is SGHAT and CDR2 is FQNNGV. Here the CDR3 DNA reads TGTGCCAGCAGCTTAGATGCAGGGACGAACACTGAAGCTTTCTTT. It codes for CASSLDAGTNTEAFF.

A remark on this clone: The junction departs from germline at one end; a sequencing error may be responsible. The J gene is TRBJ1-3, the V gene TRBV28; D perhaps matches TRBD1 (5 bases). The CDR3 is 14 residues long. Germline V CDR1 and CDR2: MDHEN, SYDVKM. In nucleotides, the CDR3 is TGTGCCAGCAGCCTATCTAGACAGAAGGGTGCCTCAAGGTTT. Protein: CASSLSRQKGASRF.

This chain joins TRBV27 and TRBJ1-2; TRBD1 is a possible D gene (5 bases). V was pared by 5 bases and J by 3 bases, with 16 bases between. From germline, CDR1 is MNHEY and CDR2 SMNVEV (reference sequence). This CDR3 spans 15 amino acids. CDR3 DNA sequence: TGTGCCAGCAGTCCGGGTGGGGACCGTGACTATGGCTACACCTTC. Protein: CASSPGGDRDYGYTF.

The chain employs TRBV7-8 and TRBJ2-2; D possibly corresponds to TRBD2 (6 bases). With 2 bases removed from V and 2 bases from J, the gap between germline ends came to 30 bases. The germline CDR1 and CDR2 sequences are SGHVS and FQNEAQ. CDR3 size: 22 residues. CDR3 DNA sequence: TGTGCCAGCAGCTTAAGCCGCTTTATTGGCATAGTAGGGAGGACAAACACCGGGGAGCTGTTTTTT. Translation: CASSLSRFIGIVGRTNTGELFF.